This T cell receptor (beta chain) was identified in a study of cytomegalovirus exposure and HLA in healthy donors. Study-level results: Later analysis demonstrated an association between a missense DCLRE1C variant and TCR beta V- and J-gene trimming. On later analysis, the bulk of CMV-associated TCR beta chains appeared to be HLA-restricted. The authors later found HLA-associated TCR beta chains more clonally expanded than equally common others. Sequence variants that were highly shared formed a cluster that was likely a sequencing artifact.

The primer mix had 60 Vbeta and 13 Jbeta primers. Some clones are missing from TCRdb's copy, which holds only in-frame ones; the method was immunoSEQ multiplex PCR. Across about 160,000 clones, the top ten clones capture 1.3% of the sample. Trimming left V 3 bases short and J 2 bases short, with 11 bases between. The CDR3 has 14 amino acids. Germline assignment: CDR1 SGHDT and CDR2 YYEEEE. With regard to this clone: Its antigen is not identified.

Material for sequencing was PBMCs. The V call is TRBV5-6, the J call TRBJ1-1; no reliable D call. The sequence was obtained from a woman aged 55-69 years in good health and CMV-seronegative. CDR3: CASSYFGGNTEAFF. DNA of the CDR3: TGTGCCAGCAGCTACTTTGGCGGTAACACTGAAGCTTTCTTT.